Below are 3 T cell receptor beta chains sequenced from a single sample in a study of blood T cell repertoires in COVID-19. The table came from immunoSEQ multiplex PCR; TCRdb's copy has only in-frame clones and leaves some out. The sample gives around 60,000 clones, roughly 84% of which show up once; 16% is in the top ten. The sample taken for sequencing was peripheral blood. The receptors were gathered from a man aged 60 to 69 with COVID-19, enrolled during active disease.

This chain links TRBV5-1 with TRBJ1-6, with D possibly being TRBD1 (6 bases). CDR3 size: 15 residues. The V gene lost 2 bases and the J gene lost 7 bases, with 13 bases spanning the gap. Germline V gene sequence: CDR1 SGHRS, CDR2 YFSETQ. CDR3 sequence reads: CASSLQQGENSPLHF. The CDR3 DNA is TGCGCCAGCAGCTTACAACAGGGAGAAAATTCACCCCTCCACTTT.

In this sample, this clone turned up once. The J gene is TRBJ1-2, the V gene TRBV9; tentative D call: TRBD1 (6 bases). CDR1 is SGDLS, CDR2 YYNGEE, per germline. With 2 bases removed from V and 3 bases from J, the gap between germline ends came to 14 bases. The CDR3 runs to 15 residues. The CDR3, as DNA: TGTGCCAGCAGCGTTGGAAGGACAGTACACTATGGCTACACCTTC. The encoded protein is CASSVGRTVHYGYTF. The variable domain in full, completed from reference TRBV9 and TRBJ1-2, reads DSGVTQTPKHLITATGQRVTLRCSPRSGDLSVYWYQQSLDQGLQFLIQYYNGEERAKGNILERFSAQQFPDLHSELNLSSLELGDSALYFCASSVGRTVHYGYTFGSGTRLTVV.

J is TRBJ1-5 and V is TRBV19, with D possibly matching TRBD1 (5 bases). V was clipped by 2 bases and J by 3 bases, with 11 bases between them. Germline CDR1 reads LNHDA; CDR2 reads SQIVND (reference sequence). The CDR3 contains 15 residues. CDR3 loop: CASSIKSDNNQPQHF. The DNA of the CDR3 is TGTGCCAGTAGTATAAAATCGGACAACAATCAGCCCCAGCATTTT.